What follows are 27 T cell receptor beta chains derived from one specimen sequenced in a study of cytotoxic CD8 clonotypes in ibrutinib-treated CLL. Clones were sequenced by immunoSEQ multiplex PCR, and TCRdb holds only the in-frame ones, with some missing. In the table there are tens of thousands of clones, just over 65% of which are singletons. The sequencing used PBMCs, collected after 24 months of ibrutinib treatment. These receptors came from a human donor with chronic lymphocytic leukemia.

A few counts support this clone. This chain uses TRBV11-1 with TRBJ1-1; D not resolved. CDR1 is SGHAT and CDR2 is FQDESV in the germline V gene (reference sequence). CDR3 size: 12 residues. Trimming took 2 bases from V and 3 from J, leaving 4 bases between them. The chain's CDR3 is CASSLLDTEAFF. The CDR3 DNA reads TGTGCCAGCAGCTTACTAGACACTGAAGCTTTCTTT.

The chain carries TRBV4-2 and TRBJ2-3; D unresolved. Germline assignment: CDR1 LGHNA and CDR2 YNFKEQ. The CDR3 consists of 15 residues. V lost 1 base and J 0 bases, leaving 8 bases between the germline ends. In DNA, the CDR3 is TGTGCCAGCAGCCAAGTGGCCTCTAGCACAGATACGCAGTATTTT. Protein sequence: CASSQVASSTDTQYF.

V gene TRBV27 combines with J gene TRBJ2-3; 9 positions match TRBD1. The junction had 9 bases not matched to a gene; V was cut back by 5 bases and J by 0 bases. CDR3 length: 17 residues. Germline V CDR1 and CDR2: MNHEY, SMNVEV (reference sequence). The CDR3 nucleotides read TGTGCCAGCAGTCACCGACAGGGGGGGACTAGCACAGATACGCAGTATTTT. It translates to CASSHRQGGTSTDTQYF.

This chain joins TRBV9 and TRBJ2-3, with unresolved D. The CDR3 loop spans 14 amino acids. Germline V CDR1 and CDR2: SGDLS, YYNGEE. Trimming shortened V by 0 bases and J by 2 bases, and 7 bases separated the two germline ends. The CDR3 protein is CASSVDWATDTQYF. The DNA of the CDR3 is TGTGCCAGCAGCGTAGACTGGGCCACAGATACGCAGTATTTT.

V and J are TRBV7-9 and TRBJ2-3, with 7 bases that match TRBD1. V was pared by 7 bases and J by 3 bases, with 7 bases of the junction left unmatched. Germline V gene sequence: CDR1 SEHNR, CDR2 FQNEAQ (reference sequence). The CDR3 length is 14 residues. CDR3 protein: CASKGQPLTDTQYF. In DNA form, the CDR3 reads TGTGCCAGCAAGGGACAGCCTTTGACAGATACGCAGTATTTT.

The CDR3, as DNA: TGTGCCAGCTCACCGGGCAAACAGTTCAACACTGAAGCTTTCTTT. This codes for CASSPGKQFNTEAFF. The chain recombines TRBV18 with TRBJ1-1; D unclear. The CDR3 loop spans 15 amino acids. V was trimmed by 3 bases and J by 2 bases, leaving 13 bases between them. From germline, CDR1 is KGHSH and CDR2 LQKENI.

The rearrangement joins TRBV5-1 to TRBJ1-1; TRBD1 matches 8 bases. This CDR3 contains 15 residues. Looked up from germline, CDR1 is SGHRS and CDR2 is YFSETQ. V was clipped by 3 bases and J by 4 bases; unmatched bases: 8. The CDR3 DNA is TGCGCCAGCAGCTCAACAAATACAGGGGGCACTGAAGCTTTCTTT. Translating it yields CASSSTNTGGTEAFF.

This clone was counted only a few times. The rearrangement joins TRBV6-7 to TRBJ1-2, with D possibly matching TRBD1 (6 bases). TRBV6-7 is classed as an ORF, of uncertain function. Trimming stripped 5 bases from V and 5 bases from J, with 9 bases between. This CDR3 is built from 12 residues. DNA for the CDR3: TGTGCCAGCAGTCCGGACAGATATGGCTACACCTTC. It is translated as CASSPDRYGYTF.

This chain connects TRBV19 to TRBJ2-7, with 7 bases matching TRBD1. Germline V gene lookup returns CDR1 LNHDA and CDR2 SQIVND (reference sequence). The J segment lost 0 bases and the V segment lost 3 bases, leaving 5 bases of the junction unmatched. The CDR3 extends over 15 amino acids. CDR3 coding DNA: TGTGCCAGTAGTATCCAGGGGGTCCCCTCCTACGAGCAGTACTTC. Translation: CASSIQGVPSYEQYF.

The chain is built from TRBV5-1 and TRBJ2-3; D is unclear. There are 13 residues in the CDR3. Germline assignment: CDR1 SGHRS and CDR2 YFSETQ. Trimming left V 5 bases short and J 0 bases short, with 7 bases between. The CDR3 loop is CASRIDSTDTQYF. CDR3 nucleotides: TGCGCCAGCAGAATTGACAGCACAGATACGCAGTATTTT.

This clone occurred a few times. This chain's CDR3 is CASSPRTDTQYF. The DNA for the CDR3 is TGTGCCAGCTCACCTCGAACAGATACGCAGTATTTT. The chain has TRBV18 and TRBJ2-3; D unresolved. The CDR3 contains 12 residues. Germline assignment: CDR1 KGHSH and CDR2 LQKENI. The germline V and J ends were trimmed by 3 bases and 3 bases, with 4 bases remaining between them.

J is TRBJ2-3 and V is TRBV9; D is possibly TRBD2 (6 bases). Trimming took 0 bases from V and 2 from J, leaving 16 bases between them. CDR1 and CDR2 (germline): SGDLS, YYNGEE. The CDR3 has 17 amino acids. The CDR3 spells CASSVEGTGDLTDTQYF. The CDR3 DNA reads TGTGCCAGCAGCGTAGAGGGAACGGGGGACCTCACAGATACGCAGTATTTT.

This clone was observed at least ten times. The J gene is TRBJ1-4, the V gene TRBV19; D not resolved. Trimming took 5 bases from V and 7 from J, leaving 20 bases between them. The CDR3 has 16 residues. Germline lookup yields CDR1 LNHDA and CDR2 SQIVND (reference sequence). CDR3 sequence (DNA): TGTGCCAGTAGTTCAGCCAGGCTGGAAGGTACTGAAAAACTGTTTTTT. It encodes CASSSARLEGTEKLFF.

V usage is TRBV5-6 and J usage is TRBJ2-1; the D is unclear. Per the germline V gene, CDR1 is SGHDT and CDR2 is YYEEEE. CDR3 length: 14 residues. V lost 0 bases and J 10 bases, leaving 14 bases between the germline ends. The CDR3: CASSLALSSHEQFF. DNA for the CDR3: TGTGCCAGCAGCTTGGCCTTGTCCTCTCACGAGCAGTTCTTC. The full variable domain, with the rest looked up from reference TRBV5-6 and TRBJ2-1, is DAGVTQSPTHLIKTRGQQVTLRCSPKSGHDTVSWYQQALGQGPQFIFQYYEEEERQRGNFPDRFSGHQFPNYSSELNVNALLLGDSALYLCASSLALSSHEQFFGPGTRLTVL.

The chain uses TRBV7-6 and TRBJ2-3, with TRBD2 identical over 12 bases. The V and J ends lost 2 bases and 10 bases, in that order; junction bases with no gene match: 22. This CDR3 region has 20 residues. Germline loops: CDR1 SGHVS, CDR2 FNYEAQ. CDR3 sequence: CASSLFQSITSGGPTIPQYF. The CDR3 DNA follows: TGTGCCAGCAGCTTATTTCAGTCGATAACTAGCGGGGGGCCTACTATCCCGCAGTATTTT.

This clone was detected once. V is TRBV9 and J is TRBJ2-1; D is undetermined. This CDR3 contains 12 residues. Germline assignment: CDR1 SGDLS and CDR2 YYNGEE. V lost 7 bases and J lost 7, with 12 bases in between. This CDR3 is CASGPIGNEQFF. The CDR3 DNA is TGTGCCAGCGGACCGATAGGTAATGAGCAGTTCTTC.

As DNA, the CDR3 is TGTGCCAGCAGCTTAGGGGACAGCACCCTAGGGCCCCAGCATTTT. Protein sequence: CASSLGDSTLGPQHF. This sequence joins TRBV11-1 and TRBJ1-5; 7 bases fit TRBD1. The CDR3 sequence is 15 residues long. J lost 9 bases, V lost 1 base, and 9 bases had no gene match. The germline V gene encodes CDR1 SGHAT and CDR2 FQDESV (reference sequence).

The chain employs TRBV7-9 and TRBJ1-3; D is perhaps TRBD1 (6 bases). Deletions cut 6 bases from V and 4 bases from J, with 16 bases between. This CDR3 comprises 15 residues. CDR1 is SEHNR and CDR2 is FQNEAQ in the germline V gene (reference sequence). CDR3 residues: CASSTTGTPGNTIYF. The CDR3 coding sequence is TGTGCCAGCAGTACGACCGGGACACCCGGAAACACCATATATTTT.

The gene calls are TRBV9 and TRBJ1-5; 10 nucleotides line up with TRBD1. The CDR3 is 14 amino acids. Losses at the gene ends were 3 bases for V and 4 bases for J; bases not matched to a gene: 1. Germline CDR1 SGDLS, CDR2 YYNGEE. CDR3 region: CASSAGQGNQPQHF. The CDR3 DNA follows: TGTGCCAGCAGCGCGGGACAGGGGAATCAGCCCCAGCATTTT.

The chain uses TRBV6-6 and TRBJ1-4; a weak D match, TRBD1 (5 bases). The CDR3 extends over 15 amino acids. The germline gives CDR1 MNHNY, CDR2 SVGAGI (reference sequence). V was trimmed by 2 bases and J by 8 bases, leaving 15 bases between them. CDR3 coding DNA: TGTGCCAGCAGTTACCGAGGGGCACCAAGGGAAAAACTGTTTTTT. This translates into CASSYRGAPREKLFF.

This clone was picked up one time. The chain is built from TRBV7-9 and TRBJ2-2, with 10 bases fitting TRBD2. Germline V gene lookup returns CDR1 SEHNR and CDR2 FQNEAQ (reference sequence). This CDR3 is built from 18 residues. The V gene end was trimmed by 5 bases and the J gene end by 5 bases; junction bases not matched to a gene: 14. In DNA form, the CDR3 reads TGTGCCAGCAGCCCTCCATACCGACTAGCGGGCTTGACCGGGGAGCTGTTTTTT. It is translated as CASSPPYRLAGLTGELFF.

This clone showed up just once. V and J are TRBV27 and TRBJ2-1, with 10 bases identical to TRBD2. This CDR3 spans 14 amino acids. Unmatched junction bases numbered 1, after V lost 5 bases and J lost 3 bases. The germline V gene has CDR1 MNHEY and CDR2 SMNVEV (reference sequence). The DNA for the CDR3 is TGTGCCAGCAGTCCTAGCGGGAGCTACAATGAGCAGTTCTTC. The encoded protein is CASSPSGSYNEQFF.

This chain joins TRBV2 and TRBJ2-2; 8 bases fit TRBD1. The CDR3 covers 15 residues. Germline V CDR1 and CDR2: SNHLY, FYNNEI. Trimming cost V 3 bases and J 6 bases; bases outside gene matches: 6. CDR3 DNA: TGTGCCAGCAGTGATGCGGACAGGGTGGCCGGGGAGCTGTTTTTT. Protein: CASSDADRVAGELFF.

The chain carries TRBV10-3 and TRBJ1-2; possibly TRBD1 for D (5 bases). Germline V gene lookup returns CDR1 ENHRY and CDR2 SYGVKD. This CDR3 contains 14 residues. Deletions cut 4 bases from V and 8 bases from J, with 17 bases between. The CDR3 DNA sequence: TGTGCCATCAGTGTTCCGCAGGGCAGAGACGGCTACACCTTC. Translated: CAISVPQGRDGYTF.

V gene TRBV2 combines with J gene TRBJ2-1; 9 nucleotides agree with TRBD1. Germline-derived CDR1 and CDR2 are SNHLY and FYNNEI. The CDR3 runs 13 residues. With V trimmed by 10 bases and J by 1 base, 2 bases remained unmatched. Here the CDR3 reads CAKGQGSYNEQFF. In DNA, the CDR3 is TGTGCCAAGGGACAGGGTTCCTACAATGAGCAGTTCTTC.

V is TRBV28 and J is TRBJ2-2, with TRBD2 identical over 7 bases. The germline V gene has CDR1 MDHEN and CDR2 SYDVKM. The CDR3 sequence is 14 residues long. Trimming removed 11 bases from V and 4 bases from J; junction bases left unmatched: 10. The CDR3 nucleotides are TGTGCCGGCAAGCAGGCGGGAGCCACCGGGGAGCTGTTTTTT. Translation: CAGKQAGATGELFF.

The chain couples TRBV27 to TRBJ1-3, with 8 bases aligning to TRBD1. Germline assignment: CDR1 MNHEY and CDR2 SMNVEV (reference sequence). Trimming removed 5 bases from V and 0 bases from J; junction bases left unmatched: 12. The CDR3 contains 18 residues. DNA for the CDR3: TGTGCCAGCAGTCGACAGGGGACCACGGCTCTCTCTGGAAACACCATATATTTT. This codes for CASSRQGTTALSGNTIYF.